This T cell receptor beta chain was found in a study of blood T cells in healthy people across ages. A sample-barcoded 5' primer and a J-beta primer mix were used in a second PCR of roughly 7 to 11 cycles. TCRdb reanalysed the 5' RACE reads using MiXCR and keeps one entry per CDR3 protein. The profile shows some 800,000 distinct CDR3 sequences, around 25% of them singletons. Study outcomes and limitations: Significant beta diversity loss was already apparent by age 40, declining roughly linearly.

This clonotype was seen only a few times. Its specificity is unknown. The V gene lost 3 bases and the J gene lost 4 bases, with 15 bases spanning the gap. The CDR3 runs 15 residues. Germline-derived CDR1 and CDR2 are MNHEY and SVGAGI. The same sample was also studied in work on T cells of mothers and their children. As that study records: The yield was over 9 million TCR beta CDR3 reads from each mother and about 3.2 million from each child.

This rearrangement joins TRBV6-5 to TRBJ2-5; D uncertain. Sequencing was carried out using blood. The receptor comes from a boy under 18 in good health. The CDR3 coding sequence is TGTGCCAGCAGTTATAATCTGGCGGTGGGAGAGACCCAGTACTTC. Its protein is CASSYNLAVGETQYF.